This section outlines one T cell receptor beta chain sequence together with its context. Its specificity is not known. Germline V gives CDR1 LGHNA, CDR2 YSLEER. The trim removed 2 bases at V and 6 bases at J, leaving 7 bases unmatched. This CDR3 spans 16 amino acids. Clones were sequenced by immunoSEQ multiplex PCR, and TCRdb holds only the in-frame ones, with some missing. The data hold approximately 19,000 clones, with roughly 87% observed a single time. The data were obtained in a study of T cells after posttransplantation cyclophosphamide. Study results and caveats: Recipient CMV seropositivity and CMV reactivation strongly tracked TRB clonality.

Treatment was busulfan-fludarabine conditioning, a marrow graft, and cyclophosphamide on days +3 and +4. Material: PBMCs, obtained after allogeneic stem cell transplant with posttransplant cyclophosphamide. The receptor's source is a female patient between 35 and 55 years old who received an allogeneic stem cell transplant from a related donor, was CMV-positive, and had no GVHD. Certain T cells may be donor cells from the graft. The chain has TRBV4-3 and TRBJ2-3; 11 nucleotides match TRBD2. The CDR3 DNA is TGCGCCAGCAGCCAAATAGCGGGAGGGGTGTGGGATACGCAGTATTTT. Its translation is CASSQIAGGVWDTQYF.